This T cell receptor (beta chain) was sequenced for a study of blood T cell repertoires in COVID-19. Study-wide background: COVID-19 samples, acute and convalescent, were from the United States, Italy and Spain. Nucleic acid was either cDNA or gDNA, and it came from T cells, B-cell-depleted T cells, or PBMCs.

The CDR3 is 15 residues long. CDR1 and CDR2 (germline): MDHEN, SYDVKM. V dropped 3 bases and J dropped 4 bases, with 15 bases sitting between them. Seattle's cohort entered during active infection and was followed longitudinally. How the authors handled the data: The assay estimated nucleated cells by amplifying reference gene primers. Sequenced by immunoSEQ multiplex PCR; TCRdb stores in-frame clones only, minus some. V and J calls and clone size are those listed in that table; D and trimming were worked out from the DNA. The sample has some 500,000 clones, 85% to 90% seen once. Sequencing was done on a sample of peripheral blood. This chain links TRBV28 with TRBJ1-1; possible D gene TRBD1, 5 bases. This TCR was recovered from a woman aged 45-60 years with COVID-19, enrolled during active disease. CDR3 sequence reads: CASSLPQGWGTEAFF. The CDR3, as DNA: TGTGCCAGCAGTTTGCCTCAGGGTTGGGGCACTGAAGCTTTCTTT. Full variable domain (missing parts from reference TRBV28 and TRBJ1-1): DVKVTQSSRYLVKRTGEKVFLECVQDMDHENMFWYRQDPGLGLRLIYFSYDVKMKEKGDIPEGYSVSREKKERFSLILESASTNQTSMYLCASSLPQGWGTEAFFGQGTRLTVV.